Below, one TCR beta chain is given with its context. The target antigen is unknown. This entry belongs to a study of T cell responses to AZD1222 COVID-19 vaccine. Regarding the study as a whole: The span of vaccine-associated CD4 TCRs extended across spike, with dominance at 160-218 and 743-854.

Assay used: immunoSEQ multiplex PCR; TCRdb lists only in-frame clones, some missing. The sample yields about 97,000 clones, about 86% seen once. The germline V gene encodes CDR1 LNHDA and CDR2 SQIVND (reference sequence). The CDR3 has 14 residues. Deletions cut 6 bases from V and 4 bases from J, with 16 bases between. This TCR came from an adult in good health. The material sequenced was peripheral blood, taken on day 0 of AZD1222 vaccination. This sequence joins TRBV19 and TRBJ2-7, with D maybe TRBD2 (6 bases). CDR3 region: CASSQSRESYEQYF. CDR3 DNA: TGTGCCAGTAGCCAATCCCGGGAGAGTTACGAGCAGTACTTC.